The 3 T cell receptor beta chains in this list originate from one sample, sequenced in a study of shared clonotypes between healthy human individuals. Only in-frame clones appear in the TCRdb table, and some are missing; sequencing was by immunoSEQ multiplex PCR. In the table there are 2 million to 2.5 million clones, more than 85% of which are singletons. The specimen sequenced was naive CD4+ T cells from PBMCs. The subset denotes: CD45RA+ positively selected. Every receptor here comes from a man between 18 and 29 years old in good health. Some clones in this sample may be carry-over from other donors' samples.

The chain is built from TRBV19 and TRBJ1-1, with 8 bases lining up with TRBD1. Per the germline V gene, CDR1 is LNHDA and CDR2 is SQIVND (reference sequence). With 4 bases clipped from V and 11 bases from J, the junction kept 9 bases outside the gene matches. The CDR3 contains 13 residues. As DNA, the CDR3 is TGTGCCAGTAGTACAGGACAGGGTTCTCACGCTTTCTTT. Its translation is CASSTGQGSHAFF. The whole variable domain, filled in from reference TRBV19 and TRBJ1-1, reads DGGITQSPKYLFRKEGQNVTLSCEQNLNHDAMYWYRQDPGQGLRLIYYSQIVNDFQKGDIAEGYSVSREKKESFPLTVTSAQKNPTAFYLCASSTGQGSHAFFGQGTRLTVV.

The CDR3 DNA sequence: TGTGCCAGCAGCGTCCAGACTAGCGGGCTTACCAATGAGCAGTTCTTC. This translates into CASSVQTSGLTNEQFF. This rearrangement joins TRBV4-2 to TRBJ2-1; TRBD2 agrees at 10 bases. The junction had 10 bases not matched to a gene; V was cut back by 5 bases and J by 6 bases. Germline V gene lookup returns CDR1 LGHNA and CDR2 YNFKEQ. The CDR3 extends over 16 amino acids.

The gene calls are TRBV7-6 and TRBJ1-5; D remains ambiguous. The CDR3 covers 14 residues. The V end was cut by 6 bases, the J end by 5 bases, with 14 bases between. Germline assignment: CDR1 SGHVS and CDR2 FNYEAQ. DNA of the CDR3: TGTGCCAGCAGTCAAGACGGACCCCATCAGCCCCAGCATTTT. Translating it yields CASSQDGPHQPQHF.